This TCR beta chain was identified during a study of T cells in Graves' hyperthyroidism and ophthalmopathy. With 4 bases removed from V and 13 bases from J, the gap between germline ends came to 11 bases. The CDR3 has 12 amino acids. CDR1 is SGHTA and CDR2 is FQGNSA in the germline V gene. Amplification of TCR beta CDR3 regions used RNA as the template. HTBI primers were employed in a first-round RT-PCR of the TCR CDR3. TCRdb fed the multiplex PCR reads into MiXCR, producing one record per CDR3 protein. Among around 290,000 distinct CDR3 sequences, around 13% were seen once, and the ten largest hold 6.5% to 10%. This clonotype was seen at least ten times.

This TCR derives from a woman between 40 and 50 years old with Graves' hyperthyroidism. The sample consisted of blood. J is TRBJ1-6 and V is TRBV7-2; D is undetermined. CDR3 in amino acids: CASSSFSAPLHF. The CDR3 DNA follows: TGTGCCAGCAGCTCTTTTTCCGCGCCCCTCCACTTT.